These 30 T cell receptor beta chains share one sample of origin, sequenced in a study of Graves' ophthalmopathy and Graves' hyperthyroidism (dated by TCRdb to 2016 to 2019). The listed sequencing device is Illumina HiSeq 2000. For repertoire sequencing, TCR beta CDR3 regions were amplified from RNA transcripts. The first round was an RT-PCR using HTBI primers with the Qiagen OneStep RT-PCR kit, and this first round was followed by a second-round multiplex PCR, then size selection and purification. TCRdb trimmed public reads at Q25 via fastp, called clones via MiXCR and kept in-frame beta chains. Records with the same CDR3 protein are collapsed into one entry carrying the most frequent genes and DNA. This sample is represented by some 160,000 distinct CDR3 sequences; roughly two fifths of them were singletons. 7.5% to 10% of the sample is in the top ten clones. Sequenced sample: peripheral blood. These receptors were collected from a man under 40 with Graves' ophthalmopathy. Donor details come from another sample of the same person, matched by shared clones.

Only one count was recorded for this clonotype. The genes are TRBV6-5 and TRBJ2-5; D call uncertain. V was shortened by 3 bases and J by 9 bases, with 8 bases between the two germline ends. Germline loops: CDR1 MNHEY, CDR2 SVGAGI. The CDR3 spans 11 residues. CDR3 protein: CASSYGSSQYF. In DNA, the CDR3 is TGTGCCAGCAGTTATGGGTCGTCCCAGTACTTC.

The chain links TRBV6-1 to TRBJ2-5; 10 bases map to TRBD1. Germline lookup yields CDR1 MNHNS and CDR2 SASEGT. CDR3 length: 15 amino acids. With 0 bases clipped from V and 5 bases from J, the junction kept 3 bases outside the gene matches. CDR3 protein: CASSEAGQGGETQYF. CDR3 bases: TGTGCCAGCAGTGAAGCAGGACAGGGGGGGGAGACCCAGTACTTC.

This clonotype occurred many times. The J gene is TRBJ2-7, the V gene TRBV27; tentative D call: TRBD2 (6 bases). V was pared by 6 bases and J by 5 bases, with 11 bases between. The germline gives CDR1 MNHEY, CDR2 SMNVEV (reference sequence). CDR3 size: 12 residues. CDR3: CASRGLFHEQYF. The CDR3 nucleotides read TGTGCCAGCAGAGGACTATTTCACGAGCAGTACTTC.

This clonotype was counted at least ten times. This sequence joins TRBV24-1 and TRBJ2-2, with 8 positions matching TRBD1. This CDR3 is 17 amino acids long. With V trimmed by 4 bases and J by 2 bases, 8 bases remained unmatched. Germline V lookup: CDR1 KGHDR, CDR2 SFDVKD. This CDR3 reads CATSENGQGRNTGELFF. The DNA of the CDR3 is TGTGCCACCAGTGAGAACGGACAGGGACGAAACACCGGGGAGCTGTTTTTT.

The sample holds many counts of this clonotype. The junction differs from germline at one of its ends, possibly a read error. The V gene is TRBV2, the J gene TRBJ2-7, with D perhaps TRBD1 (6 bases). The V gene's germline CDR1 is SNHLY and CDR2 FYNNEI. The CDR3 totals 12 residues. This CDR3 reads CASRPNRDKVDF. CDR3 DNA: TGTGCCAGCAGACCAAATAGGGACAAAGTGGACTTC. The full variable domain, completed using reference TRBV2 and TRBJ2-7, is EPEVTQTPSHQVTQMGQEVILRCVPISNHLYFYWYRQILGQKVEFLVSFYNNEISEKSEIFDDQFSVERPDGSNFTLKIRSTKLEDSAMYFCASRPNRDKVDFGPGTRLTVT.

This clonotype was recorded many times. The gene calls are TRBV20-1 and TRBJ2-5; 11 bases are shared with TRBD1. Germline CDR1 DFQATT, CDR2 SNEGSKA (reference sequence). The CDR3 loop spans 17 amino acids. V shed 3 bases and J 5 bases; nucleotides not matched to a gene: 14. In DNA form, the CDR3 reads TGCAGTGCTAGGTCCTACCTGGACAGGGGGCTTGGGGAGACCCAGTACTTC. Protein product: CSARSYLDRGLGETQYF.

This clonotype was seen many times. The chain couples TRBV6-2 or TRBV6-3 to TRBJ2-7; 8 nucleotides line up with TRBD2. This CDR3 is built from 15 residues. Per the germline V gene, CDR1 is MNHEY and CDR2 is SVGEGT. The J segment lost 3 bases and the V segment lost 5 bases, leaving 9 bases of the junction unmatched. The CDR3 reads CASSPHSGEHYEQYF. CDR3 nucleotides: TGTGCCAGCAGTCCCCATAGCGGGGAACACTACGAGCAGTACTTC.

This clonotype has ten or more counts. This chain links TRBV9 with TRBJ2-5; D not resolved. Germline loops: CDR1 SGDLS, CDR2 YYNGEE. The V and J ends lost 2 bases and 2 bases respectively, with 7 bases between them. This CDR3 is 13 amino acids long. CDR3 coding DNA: TGTGCCAGCAGCGTTGACATACAAGAGACCCAGTACTTC. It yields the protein CASSVDIQETQYF.

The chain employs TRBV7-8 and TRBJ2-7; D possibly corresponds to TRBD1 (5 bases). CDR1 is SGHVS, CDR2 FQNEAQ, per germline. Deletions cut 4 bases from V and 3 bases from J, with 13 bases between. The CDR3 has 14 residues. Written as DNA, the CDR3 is TGTGCCAGCAGCTGGGGTGCAGGGTTCTACGAGCAGTACTTC. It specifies CASSWGAGFYEQYF.

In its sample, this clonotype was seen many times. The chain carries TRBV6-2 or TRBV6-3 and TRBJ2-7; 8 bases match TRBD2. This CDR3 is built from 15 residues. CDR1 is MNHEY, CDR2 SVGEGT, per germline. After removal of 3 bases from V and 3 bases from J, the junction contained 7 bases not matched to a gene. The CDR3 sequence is CASSYRRTSHYEQYF. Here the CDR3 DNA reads TGTGCCAGCAGTTATAGAAGGACTAGCCACTACGAGCAGTACTTC.

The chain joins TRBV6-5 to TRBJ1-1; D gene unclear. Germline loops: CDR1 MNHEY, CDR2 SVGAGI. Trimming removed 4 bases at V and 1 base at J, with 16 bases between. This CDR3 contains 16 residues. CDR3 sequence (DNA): TGTGCCAGCAGTTGGCTAAGTACCGGGCAGAACACTGAAGCTTTCTTT. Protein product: CASSWLSTGQNTEAFF.

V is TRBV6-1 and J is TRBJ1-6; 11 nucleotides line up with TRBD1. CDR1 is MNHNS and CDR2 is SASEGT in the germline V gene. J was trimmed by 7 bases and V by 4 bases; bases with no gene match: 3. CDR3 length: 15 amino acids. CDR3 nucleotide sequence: TGTGCCAGCAGTGGAGGGACAGGGGGAAATTCACCCCTCCACTTT. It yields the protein CASSGGTGGNSPLHF.

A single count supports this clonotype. The chain's CDR3 is CASSQDRDGYTF. CDR3 coding DNA: TGTGCCAGCAGTCAGGACAGGGATGGCTACACCTTC. The chain combines TRBV7-2 with TRBJ1-2, with 8 nucleotides matching TRBD1. Trimming took 6 bases from V and 6 from J; bases not matched to a gene: 3. CDR1 SGHTA and CDR2 FQGNSA come from the germline V gene. This CDR3 region has 12 residues.

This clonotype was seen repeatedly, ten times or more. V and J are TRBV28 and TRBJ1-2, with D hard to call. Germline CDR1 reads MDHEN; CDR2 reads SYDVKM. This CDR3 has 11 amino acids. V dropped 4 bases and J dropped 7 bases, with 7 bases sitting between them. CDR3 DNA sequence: TGTGCCAGCAGTTCTGGGTCTGGCTACACCTTC. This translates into CASSSGSGYTF.

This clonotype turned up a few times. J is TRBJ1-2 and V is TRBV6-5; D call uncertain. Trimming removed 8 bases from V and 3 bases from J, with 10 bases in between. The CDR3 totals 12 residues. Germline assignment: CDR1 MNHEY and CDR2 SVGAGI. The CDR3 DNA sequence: TGTGCCAGCGAGGTTAGCTACTATGGCTACACCTTC. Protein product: CASEVSYYGYTF.

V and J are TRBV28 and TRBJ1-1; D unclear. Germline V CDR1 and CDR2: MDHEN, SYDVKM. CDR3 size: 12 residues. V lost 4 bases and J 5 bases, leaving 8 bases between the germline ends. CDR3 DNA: TGTGCCAGCAGTTCTTCCAGGACTGAAGCTTTCTTT. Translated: CASSSSRTEAFF. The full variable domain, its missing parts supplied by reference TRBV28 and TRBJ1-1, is DVKVTQSSRYLVKRTGEKVFLECVQDMDHENMFWYRQDPGLGLRLIYFSYDVKMKEKGDIPEGYSVSREKKERFSLILESASTNQTSMYLCASSSSRTEAFFGQGTRLTVV.

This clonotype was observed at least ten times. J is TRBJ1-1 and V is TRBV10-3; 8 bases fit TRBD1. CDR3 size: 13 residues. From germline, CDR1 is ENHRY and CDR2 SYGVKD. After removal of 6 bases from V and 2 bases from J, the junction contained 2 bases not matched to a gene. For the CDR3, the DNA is TGTGCCATCAGGGACAGGGCTAACACTGAAGCTTTCTTT. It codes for CAIRDRANTEAFF.

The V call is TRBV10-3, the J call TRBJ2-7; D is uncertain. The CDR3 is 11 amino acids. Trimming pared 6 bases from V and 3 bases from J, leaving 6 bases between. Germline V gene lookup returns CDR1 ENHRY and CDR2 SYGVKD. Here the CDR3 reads CAIRINYEQYF. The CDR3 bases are TGTGCCATCAGGATCAACTACGAGCAGTACTTC.

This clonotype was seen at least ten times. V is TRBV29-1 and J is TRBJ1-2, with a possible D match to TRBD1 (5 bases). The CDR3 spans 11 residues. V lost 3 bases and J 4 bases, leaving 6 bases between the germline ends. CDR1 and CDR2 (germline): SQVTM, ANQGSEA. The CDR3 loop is CSVEGGYGYTF. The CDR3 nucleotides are TGCAGCGTTGAGGGGGGCTATGGCTACACCTTC.

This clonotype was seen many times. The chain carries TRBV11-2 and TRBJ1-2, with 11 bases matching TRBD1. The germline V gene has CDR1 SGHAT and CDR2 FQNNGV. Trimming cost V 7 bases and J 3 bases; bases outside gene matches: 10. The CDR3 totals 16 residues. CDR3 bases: TGTGCCAGCACCCACGCCGGGACAGGGGGGGACTATGGCTACACCTTC. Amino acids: CASTHAGTGGDYGYTF.

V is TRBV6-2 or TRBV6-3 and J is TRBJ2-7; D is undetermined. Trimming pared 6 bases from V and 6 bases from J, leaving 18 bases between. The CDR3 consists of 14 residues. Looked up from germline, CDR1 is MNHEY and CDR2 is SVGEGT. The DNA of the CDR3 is TGTGCCAGCAGGGACCGGTTCCCCCCGGGCGAGCAGTACTTC. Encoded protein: CASRDRFPPGEQYF.

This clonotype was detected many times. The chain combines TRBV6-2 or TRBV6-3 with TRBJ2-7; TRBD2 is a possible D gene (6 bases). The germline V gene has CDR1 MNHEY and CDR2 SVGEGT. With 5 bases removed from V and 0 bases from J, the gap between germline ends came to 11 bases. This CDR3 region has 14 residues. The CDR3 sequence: CASSRGASSYEQYF. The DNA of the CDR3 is TGTGCCAGCAGTCGCGGGGCCAGCTCCTACGAGCAGTACTTC.

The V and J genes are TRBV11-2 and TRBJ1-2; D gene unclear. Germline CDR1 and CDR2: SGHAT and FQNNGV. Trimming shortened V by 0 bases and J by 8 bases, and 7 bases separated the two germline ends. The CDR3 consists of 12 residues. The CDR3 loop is CASSLDRFGYTF. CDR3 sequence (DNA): TGTGCCAGCAGCTTAGATCGTTTCGGCTACACCTTC.

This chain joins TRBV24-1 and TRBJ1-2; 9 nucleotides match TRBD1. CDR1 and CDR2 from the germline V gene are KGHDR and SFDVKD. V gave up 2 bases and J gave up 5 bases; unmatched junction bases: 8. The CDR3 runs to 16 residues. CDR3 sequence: CATSDWRTGTGYGYTF. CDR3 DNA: TGTGCCACCAGTGATTGGAGGACAGGGACAGGGTATGGCTACACCTTC.

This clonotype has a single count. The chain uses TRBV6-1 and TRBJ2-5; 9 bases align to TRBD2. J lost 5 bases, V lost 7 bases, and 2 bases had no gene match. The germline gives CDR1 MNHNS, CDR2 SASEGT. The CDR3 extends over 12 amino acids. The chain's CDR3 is CASNLAGETQYF. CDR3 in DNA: TGTGCCAGCAATCTAGCGGGGGAGACCCAGTACTTC.

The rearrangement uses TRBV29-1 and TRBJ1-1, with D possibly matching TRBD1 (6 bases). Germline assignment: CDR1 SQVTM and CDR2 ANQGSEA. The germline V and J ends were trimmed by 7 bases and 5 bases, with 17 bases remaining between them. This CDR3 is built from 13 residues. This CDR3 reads CSAAGHLGTEAFF. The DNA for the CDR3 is TGCAGCGCGGCGGGACACTTGGGAACTGAAGCTTTCTTT. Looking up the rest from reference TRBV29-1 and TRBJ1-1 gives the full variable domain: SAVISQKPSRDICQRGTSLTIQCQVDSQVTMMFWYRQQPGQSLTLIATANQGSEATYESGFVIDKFPISRPNLTFSTLTVSNMSPEDSSIYLCSAAGHLGTEAFFGQGTRLTVV.

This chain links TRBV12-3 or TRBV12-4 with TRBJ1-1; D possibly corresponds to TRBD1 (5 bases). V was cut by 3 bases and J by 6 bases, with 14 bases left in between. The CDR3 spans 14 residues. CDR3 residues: CASSLGTGISEAFF. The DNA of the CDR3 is TGTGCCAGCAGTTTGGGTACAGGTATCTCTGAAGCTTTCTTT.

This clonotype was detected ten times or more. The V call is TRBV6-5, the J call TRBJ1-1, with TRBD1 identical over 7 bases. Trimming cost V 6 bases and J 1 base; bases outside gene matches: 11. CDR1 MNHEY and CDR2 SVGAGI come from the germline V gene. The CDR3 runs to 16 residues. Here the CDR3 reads CASSNSGGDKNTEAFF. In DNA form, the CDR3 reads TGTGCCAGCAGCAACTCAGGGGGTGATAAGAACACTGAAGCTTTCTTT.

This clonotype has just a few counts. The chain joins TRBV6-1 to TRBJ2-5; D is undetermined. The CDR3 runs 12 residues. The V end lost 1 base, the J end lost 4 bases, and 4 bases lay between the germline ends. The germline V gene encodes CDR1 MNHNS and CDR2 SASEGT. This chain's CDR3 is CASSEGGETQYF. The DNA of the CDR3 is TGTGCCAGCAGTGAAGGGGGAGAGACCCAGTACTTC.

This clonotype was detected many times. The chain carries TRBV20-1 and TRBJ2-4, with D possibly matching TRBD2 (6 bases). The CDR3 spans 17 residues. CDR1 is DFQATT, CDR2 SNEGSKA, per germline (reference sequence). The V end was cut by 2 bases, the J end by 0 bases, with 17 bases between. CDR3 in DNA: TGCAGTGCTAGATATCGGGCCGGGGACTTAGCCAAAAACATTCAGTACTTC. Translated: CSARYRAGDLAKNIQYF.